The clone carrying this T cell receptor beta chain was observed a single time. The sample comes from a study of blood T cell repertoires in COVID-19. Overall study: T cells, B-cell-depleted T cells, or PBMCs supplied cDNA or gDNA.

The protocol was immunoSEQ multiplex PCR, while the TCRdb copy is restricted to in-frame clones and leaves out a portion. This sample carries 150,000 to 200,000 clones, approximately 80% of them seen once, and the ten largest clones take about 7%. V shed 1 base, J shed 6 bases, and the junction held 6 bases outside the gene matches. CDR3 length: 15 residues. Germline CDR1 is LGHDT and CDR2 is YNNKEL (reference sequence). This clonotype was sampled from a human donor in a cohort sampled during active COVID-19. Input material: peripheral blood. This chain joins TRBV3-1 (or the pseudogene TRBV3-2) and TRBJ2-1; 7 nucleotides match TRBD1. CDR3 region: CASSQAGTVSNEQFF. The DNA for the CDR3 is TGTGCCAGCAGCCAAGCTGGGACAGTGTCCAATGAGCAGTTCTTC.